A single sample is the source of the 14 T cell receptor beta chains below, sequenced in a study of beta chain features in type 1 diabetes (dated by TCRdb to between 2017 and 2018). Overall study outcomes, separate from this receptor: Type 1 diabetes patients showed a moderate but significant shortening of TCRB CDR3 length in all four CD4+ subsets.

The antigens for these receptors are not known. Library prep was done by the immunoSEQ multiplex PCR assay. All of the isolated RNA was reverse transcribed with the High Capacity cDNA Reverse Transcription Kit, so expressed TCRB transcripts were sequenced. Here the immuneACCESS table is served through TCRdb, limited to in-frame sequences with V and J called. Missing clones are a known gap in these copies; in checked studies unresolved V genes cover under half, and the rest lacks a known reason. This sample has around 150,000 clones in its table, and roughly 10% of those were observed once. The ten largest clonotypes hold under 0.85% of the sample. The sample consisted of central memory CD4+ T cells from blood. These receptors were obtained from a woman aged 30 to 39 with type 1 diabetes.

The chain links TRBV11-2 to TRBJ2-1; 8 nucleotides align to TRBD2. This CDR3 region has 14 residues. The V and J ends lost 4 bases and 5 bases, in that order; junction bases with no gene match: 4. The germline gives CDR1 SGHAT, CDR2 FQNNGV. CDR3 protein: CASSYRTSNNEQFF. The CDR3 DNA sequence: TGTGCCAGCAGCTACCGGACTAGCAACAATGAGCAGTTCTTC.

This clone was observed a few times. The CDR3 nucleotides read TGCGCCAGCAGTCGCTTTGGAGGGCGCGAGCAGTACTTC. It translates to CASSRFGGREQYF. The chain uses TRBV4-1 and TRBJ2-7; TRBD2 might be the D (6 bases). Trimming stripped 6 bases from V and 6 bases from J, with 15 bases between. The germline gives CDR1 MGHRA, CDR2 YSYEKL. The CDR3 is 13 amino acids.

This clone has more than one count but fewer than ten. V and J are TRBV28 and TRBJ2-7; 8 bases are shared with TRBD2. The CDR3 is 15 amino acids. Looked up from germline, CDR1 is MDHEN and CDR2 is SYDVKM. Trimming took 4 bases from V and 0 from J; bases not matched to a gene: 5. The CDR3 DNA follows: TGTGCCAGCAGTTCCAATAGCGGGATCTCCTACGAGCAGTACTTC. Its translation: CASSSNSGISYEQYF.

This clone appeared a few times. This chain joins TRBV29-1 and TRBJ2-4; D possibly corresponds to TRBD2 (6 bases). Germline assignment: CDR1 SQVTM and CDR2 ANQGSEA. V was cut by 2 bases and J by 3 bases, with 11 bases left in between. The CDR3 spans 14 residues. The CDR3 bases are TGCAGCGTTGAATATAGCGGCAACAAAAACATTCAGTACTTC. Its protein is CSVEYSGNKNIQYF.

The gene calls are TRBV5-1 and TRBJ1-1; D perhaps matches TRBD1 (5 bases). The germline V gene encodes CDR1 SGHRS and CDR2 YFSETQ. V lost 0 bases and J 5 bases, leaving 14 bases between the germline ends. This CDR3 is 15 amino acids long. The CDR3: CASSLEPAGGTEAFF. As DNA, the CDR3 is TGCGCCAGCAGCTTGGAGCCCGCGGGGGGGACTGAAGCTTTCTTT. The whole variable domain, remainder taken from reference TRBV5-1 and TRBJ1-1, is KAGVTQTPRYLIKTRGQQVTLSCSPISGHRSVSWYQQTPGQGLQFLFEYFSETQRNKGNFPGRFSGRQFSNSRSEMNVSTLELGDSALYLCASSLEPAGGTEAFFGQGTRLTVV.

There are a few counts of this clone. V usage is TRBV23-1 and J usage is TRBJ2-7, with unresolved D. TRBV23-1 is an ORF, with its function uncertain. The CDR3 loop spans 16 amino acids. V dropped 0 bases and J dropped 0 bases, with 12 bases sitting between them. The DNA of the CDR3 is TGCGCCAGCAGTCAATCGATGGCACACAGCTCCTACGAGCAGTACTTC. Translation gives CASSQSMAHSSYEQYF.

The V gene is TRBV6-5, the J gene TRBJ2-2, with D unclear. The CDR3 sequence is 13 residues long. Germline assignment: CDR1 MNHEY and CDR2 SVGAGI. Trimming pared 2 bases from V and 6 bases from J, leaving 7 bases between. The CDR3 reads CASSYGVAGELFF. The CDR3 region has the DNA TGTGCCAGCAGTTACGGAGTGGCCGGGGAGCTGTTTTTT.

The chain recombines TRBV5-1 with TRBJ1-1, with 9 bases that match TRBD1. The germline gives CDR1 SGHRS, CDR2 YFSETQ. The CDR3 spans 13 residues. V trimming: 9 bases; J trimming: 5 bases; junction bases outside the gene matches: 8. CDR3 coding DNA: TGCGCCACCCGAGGGACAGGGAAGACTGAAGCTTTCTTT. The encoded protein is CATRGTGKTEAFF.

This clone was picked up a small number of times. The chain carries TRBV15 and TRBJ2-7; 10 nucleotides match TRBD2. The germline gives CDR1 LNHNV, CDR2 YYDKDF (reference sequence). This CDR3 region has 15 residues. V lost 3 bases and J lost 2; bases outside the gene matches: 4. In DNA form, the CDR3 reads TGTGCCACCAGCAGGGGGACTAGCGCAGCCTACGAGCAGTACTTC. This translates into CATSRGTSAAYEQYF.

In this sample, this clone turned up a few times. The junction shows a germline mismatch at one end, possibly a read error. The chain is built from TRBV7-7 and TRBJ2-3, with TRBD2 identical over 8 bases. Looked up from germline, CDR1 is SSHAT and CDR2 is FNYEAQ (reference sequence). This CDR3 is 14 amino acids long. CDR3 sequence: CASSLGLEADTQYF. In DNA, the CDR3 is TGTGCTAGCAGCTTGGGACTAGAAGCAGATACGCAGTATTTT. Filled out from reference TRBV7-7 and TRBJ2-3, the complete variable domain reads GAGVSQSPRYKVTKRGQDVTLRCDPISSHATLYWYQQALGQGPEFLTYFNYEAQPDKSGLPSDRFSAERPEGSISTLTIQRTEQRDSAMYRCASSLGLEADTQYFGPGTRLTVL.

The V gene is TRBV6-1, the J gene TRBJ2-1; 12 bases match TRBD2. Trimming took 5 bases from V and 8 from J; bases not matched to a gene: 7. CDR1 and CDR2 (germline): MNHNS, SASEGT. The CDR3 consists of 15 residues. The CDR3 reads CASSLRLAGVHEQFF. Written as DNA, the CDR3 is TGTGCCAGCAGTCTCCGACTAGCGGGAGTGCATGAGCAGTTCTTC.

This clone occurred a few times. This chain uses TRBV5-4 with TRBJ2-3, with 7 bases aligning to TRBD2. The CDR3 consists of 15 residues. The germline V gene has CDR1 SGHNT and CDR2 YYREEE (reference sequence). After removal of 5 bases from V and 3 bases from J, the junction contained 9 bases not matched to a gene. CDR3 residues: CASRFDSLATDTQYF. DNA of the CDR3: TGTGCCAGCAGGTTCGACTCACTAGCGACAGATACGCAGTATTTT.

The gene calls are TRBV2 and TRBJ2-6; D might be TRBD1 (5 bases). V dropped 6 bases and J dropped 0 bases, with 9 bases sitting between them. Looked up from germline, CDR1 is SNHLY and CDR2 is FYNNEI. The CDR3 sequence is 15 residues long. The CDR3 DNA sequence: TGTGCCAGCAGCGGAGACAGCTCTGGGGCCAACGTCCTGACTTTC. Its translation is CASSGDSSGANVLTF.

V usage is TRBV29-1 and J usage is TRBJ2-2; 11 bases map to TRBD2. CDR3 length equals 14 residues. The V segment lost 7 bases and the J segment 6 bases; nucleotides outside the gene matches: 7. CDR1 SQVTM and CDR2 ANQGSEA come from the germline V gene. The CDR3 protein is CSAGIAGGPGELFF. The CDR3 DNA reads TGCAGCGCTGGAATAGCGGGAGGGCCCGGGGAGCTGTTTTTT.